This entry features one T cell receptor (beta chain) sequence. Its antigen is not known. The sample is drawn from a study of blood T cells in healthy people across ages. This CDR3 contains 15 residues. Trimming took off 4 bases at V and 1 base at J, with 12 bases between the two ends. Germline lookup yields CDR1 SNHLY and CDR2 FYNNEI. Study-wide results and limits: Using unsorted PBMCs precluded a conclusive naive versus antigen-experienced comparison. Per million T cells, TCR beta diversity dropped roughly linearly as age increased. It was held that diversity estimates obtained from one million T cells represented underestimates. More naive CD4+ cells and higher diversity were found in long-lived than in aged donors.

With a J-beta primer mix and a sample-barcoded 5' primer, a second PCR ran about 6 to 11 cycles. TCRdb re-called the 5' RACE reads through MiXCR, storing one row per CDR3 protein. The table lists fewer than 900,000 distinct CDR3 sequences, roughly 35% of them singletons. The chain joins TRBV2 to TRBJ2-3, with unresolved D. The source material was blood. The receptor comes from a man aged 18-30 years in good health. The CDR3 bases are TGTGCCAGCAGTGCTGGCGGTTCTGGCACAGATACGCAGTATTTT. It specifies CASSAGGSGTDTQYF.